The clone carrying this T cell receptor beta chain was picked up a small number of times. The sample belongs to a study of T cell repertoires in cytomegalovirus infection. TCRdb reanalysed the reads using MiXCR and keeps one entry per CDR3 protein. The sample contains over 450,000 distinct CDR3 sequences, roughly 10% of which appear only once. Germline V gene sequence: CDR1 MNHNS, CDR2 SASEGT. Trimming took off 8 bases at V and 4 bases at J, with 15 bases between the two ends. The CDR3 spans 14 residues. The receptor comes from a human donor in good health (CMV status not recorded). Some clones in this sample may be carry-over from other donors' samples. V gene TRBV6-1 combines with J gene TRBJ1-3; the D is unclear. Sequenced sample: PBMCs. CDR3 nucleotide sequence: TGTGCCAGCTCTCCTGACTATACAGGAAACACCATATATTTT. Translated, it gives CASSPDYTGNTIYF.